The 32 T cell receptor beta chains below all came from one sample that was sequenced in a study of T-cell memory formation after mild COVID-19. TCRdb recomputed calls from the 5' RACE reads with MiXCR, one row per CDR3 protein. Counted here are roughly 300,000 distinct CDR3 sequences, around 8% occurring once; the ten biggest clones make up 22%. The sequencing sample was made of PBMCs or a T cell subset sorted from them (not recorded which). These receptors all stem from a man aged 18 to 29 who had mild COVID-19 (a few samples of this study predate the infection). Cell type and time point are not known.

This chain links TRBV19 with TRBJ2-7; 7 nucleotides line up with TRBD1. Germline V gives CDR1 LNHDA, CDR2 SQIVND (reference sequence). The CDR3 contains 14 residues. After removal of 7 bases from V and 5 bases from J, the junction contained 11 bases not matched to a gene. The CDR3 nucleotides read TGTGCCAGTACCCCAACAGGGGTGATACACGAGCAGTACTTC. It codes for CASTPTGVIHEQYF. The full variable domain, completed using reference TRBV19 and TRBJ2-7, is DGGITQSPKYLFRKEGQNVTLSCEQNLNHDAMYWYRQDPGQGLRLIYYSQIVNDFQKGDIAEGYSVSREKKESFPLTVTSAQKNPTAFYLCASTPTGVIHEQYFGPGTRLTVT.

This clonotype was counted between two and nine times. The V and J genes are TRBV7-2 and TRBJ1-1; TRBD1 matches at 8 bases. V lost 3 bases to trimming and J lost 6 bases; unmatched junction nucleotides: 6. The germline CDR1 and CDR2 sequences are SGHTA and FQGNSA. This CDR3 comprises 14 residues. CDR3 DNA: TGTGCCAGCAGCTTCAACAGGGGGACCCCTGAAGCTTTCTTT. Protein: CASSFNRGTPEAFF. Full variable domain (rest looked up from reference TRBV7-2 and TRBJ1-1): GAGVSQSPSNKVTEKGKDVELRCDPISGHTALYWYRQSLGQGLEFLIYFQGNSAPDKSGLPSDRFSAERTGGSVSTLTIQRTQQEDSAVYLCASSFNRGTPEAFFGQGTRLTVV.

This clonotype was seen at least ten times. This chain joins TRBV4-3 and TRBJ2-3, with 10 nucleotides matching TRBD1. The germline gives CDR1 LGHNA, CDR2 YSLEER. Trimming cost V 2 bases and J 2 bases; bases outside gene matches: 7. This CDR3 spans 17 amino acids. CDR3 protein: CASSQLTGTGVTDTQYF. The CDR3 DNA is TGCGCCAGCAGCCAACTTACCGGGACAGGGGTCACAGATACGCAGTATTTT.

As DNA, the CDR3 is TGTGCCGGGGGAGGGGCCGGGTTGTCCGGCGGGGGGGCCCACACAGATACGCAGTATTTT. Translation: CAGGGAGLSGGGAHTDTQYF. The V call is TRBV27, the J call TRBJ2-3, with 9 bases identical to TRBD2. The CDR3 totals 20 residues. CDR1 and CDR2 (germline): MNHEY, SMNVEV (reference sequence). V lost 11 bases and J lost 2; bases outside the gene matches: 26.

This sequence joins TRBV5-1 and TRBJ2-5; tentatively, D is TRBD2 (7 bases). Germline CDR1 SGHRS, CDR2 YFSETQ. V lost 1 base and J lost 5, with 12 bases in between. The CDR3 totals 14 residues. Here the CDR3 reads CASSLKQGGETQYF. The CDR3 DNA follows: TGCGCCAGCAGCTTGAAACAGGGAGGGGAGACCCAGTACTTC.

The genes are TRBV12-3 or TRBV12-4 and TRBJ2-5; possibly TRBD1 for D (5 bases). CDR3 length: 14 residues. Trimming took off 10 bases at V and 5 bases at J, with 20 bases between the two ends. The CDR3 sequence is CATRVGVMEETQYF. In DNA, the CDR3 is TGTGCCACCAGGGTTGGGGTTATGGAGGAGACCCAGTACTTC.

V usage is TRBV28 and J usage is TRBJ2-2, with a weak D call TRBD1 (5 bases). The CDR3 totals 14 residues. Trimming removed 6 bases at V and 6 bases at J, with 14 bases between. Germline V gene data show CDR1 as MDHEN and CDR2 as SYDVKM. The CDR3 nucleotides are TGTGCCAGCAGCTTCAGGGTCAGGGCCGGGGAGCTGTTTTTT. Translated: CASSFRVRAGELFF.

The CDR3 loop is CASSYSTGWGNTGELFF. The CDR3 nucleotides read TGTGCCAGCAGTTACTCGACGGGATGGGGGAACACCGGGGAGCTGTTTTTT. The gene calls are TRBV6-5 and TRBJ2-2, with D possibly TRBD2 on 5 matching bases. The CDR3 is 17 amino acids. Germline CDR1 and CDR2: MNHEY and SVGAGI. Trimming cost V 0 bases and J 1 base, with 12 bases left between them.

This clonotype has only a few counts. The chain has TRBV20-1 and TRBJ1-2; a weak D match, TRBD1 (5 bases). Trimming cost V 6 bases and J 3 bases, with 11 bases left between them. The CDR3 extends over 12 amino acids. Looked up from germline, CDR1 is DFQATT and CDR2 is SNEGSKA (reference sequence). The CDR3 is CSAPRGYYGYTF. The CDR3 DNA reads as TGCAGTGCGCCGAGGGGCTACTATGGCTACACCTTC.

This clonotype was detected a few times. The V gene is TRBV5-5, the J gene TRBJ2-5; D gene uncertain. Germline CDR1 is SGHKS and CDR2 is YYEKEE (reference sequence). The V gene lost 0 bases and the J gene lost 1 base, with 7 bases spanning the gap. The CDR3 runs 14 residues. In nucleotides, the CDR3 is TGTGCCAGCAGCTTGGCCTTGGCCCAAGAGACCCAGTACTTC. This sequence encodes CASSLALAQETQYF.

This chain joins TRBV18 and TRBJ2-5; no firm D call. The CDR3 contains 11 residues. CDR1 and CDR2 (germline): KGHSH, LQKENI. The DNA for the CDR3 is TGTGCAAGCCTACGAGAAGAGACCCAGTACTTC. Translated: CASLREETQYF. The full variable domain, in which reference TRBV18 and TRBJ2-5 provide the parts outside the CDR3, is NAGVMQNPRHLVRRRGQEARLRCSPMKGHSHVYWYRQLPEEGLKFMVYLQKENIIDESGMPKERFSAEFPKEGPSILRIQQVVRGDSAAYFCASLREETQYFGPGTRLLVL.

This chain joins TRBV27 and TRBJ2-5; D unresolved. The CDR3 is 16 residues long. CDR1 is MNHEY and CDR2 is SMNVEV in the germline V gene (reference sequence). The V end was cut by 4 bases, the J end by 1 base, with 16 bases between. The CDR3 is CASSSRVVATQETQYF. For the CDR3, the DNA is TGTGCCAGCAGTTCTCGGGTTGTCGCCACCCAAGAGACCCAGTACTTC.

The chain joins TRBV5-1 to TRBJ2-1; possibly TRBD1 for D (6 bases). V lost 4 bases, J lost 5 bases, and 13 bases lay in between. The V gene's germline CDR1 is SGHRS and CDR2 YFSETQ. The CDR3 sequence is 14 residues long. CDR3 coding DNA: TGCGCCAGCAGCAGGATGACAGGAAACAATGAGCAGTTCTTC. It specifies CASSRMTGNNEQFF. The complete variable domain, with remaining parts taken from reference TRBV5-1 and TRBJ2-1, reads KAGVTQTPRYLIKTRGQQVTLSCSPISGHRSVSWYQQTPGQGLQFLFEYFSETQRNKGNFPGRFSGRQFSNSRSEMNVSTLELGDSALYLCASSRMTGNNEQFFGPGTRLTVL.

The chain links TRBV29-1 to TRBJ1-1; 8 bases agree with TRBD1. The CDR3 runs 16 residues. Germline CDR1 reads SQVTM; CDR2 reads ANQGSEA. The V gene end was trimmed by 0 bases and the J gene end by 1 base; junction bases not matched to a gene: 7. The DNA of the CDR3 is TGCAGCGTTGAAGATCTTCCGGGACAGGCGAACACTGAAGCTTTCTTT. Translated: CSVEDLPGQANTEAFF.

In this sample, this clonotype turned up a few times. CDR3 sequence (DNA): TGTGCCAGCAGTTACTCTGGACAGACTTACGAGCAGTACTTC. This translates into CASSYSGQTYEQYF. This sequence joins TRBV6-6 and TRBJ2-7, with D perhaps matching TRBD1 (6 bases). V was pared by 0 bases and J by 4 bases, with 10 bases between. This CDR3 spans 14 amino acids. Per germline, CDR1 MNHNY and CDR2 SVGAGI (reference sequence).

This rearrangement joins TRBV7-9 to TRBJ2-3; 8 positions match TRBD2. The junction had 11 bases not matched to a gene; V was cut back by 5 bases and J by 1 base. The CDR3 is 17 residues long. From germline, CDR1 is SEHNR and CDR2 FQNEAQ (reference sequence). Here the CDR3 DNA reads TGTGCCAGCAGCCCCGCGCGGGGGGCAGGGGGCACAGATACGCAGTATTTT. Its translation is CASSPARGAGGTDTQYF.

The chain has TRBV7-3 and TRBJ1-5, with D possibly being TRBD1 (5 bases). CDR1 and CDR2 from the germline V gene are SGHTA and FQGTGA. CDR3 size: 15 residues. With 3 bases removed from V and 5 bases from J, the gap between germline ends came to 14 bases. The CDR3 DNA is TGTGCCAGCAGCTTGTGGGCAGGGCCGTATCAGCCCCAGCATTTT. Translating gives CASSLWAGPYQPQHF.

This clonotype was seen a handful of times. The chain couples TRBV5-1 to TRBJ1-2; TRBD1 matches at 8 bases. The CDR3 loop spans 12 amino acids. Per the germline V gene, CDR1 is SGHRS and CDR2 is YFSETQ. Trimming removed 7 bases from V and 5 bases from J; junction bases left unmatched: 4. The CDR3 reads CASQGQEYGYTF. CDR3 in DNA: TGCGCCAGCCAGGGACAGGAGTATGGCTACACCTTC. Combining the CDR3 with reference TRBV5-1 and TRBJ1-2 gives the whole variable domain KAGVTQTPRYLIKTRGQQVTLSCSPISGHRSVSWYQQTPGQGLQFLFEYFSETQRNKGNFPGRFSGRQFSNSRSEMNVSTLELGDSALYLCASQGQEYGYTFGSGTRLTVV.

The rearrangement links TRBV11-2 to TRBJ2-1, with 10 bases lining up with TRBD2. This CDR3 is built from 15 residues. Germline V gives CDR1 SGHAT, CDR2 FQNNGV. The V segment lost 1 base and the J segment 9 bases; nucleotides outside the gene matches: 6. CDR3 protein: CASSLGSGGPLEQFF. CDR3 coding DNA: TGTGCCAGCAGCTTAGGTAGCGGGGGGCCCCTTGAGCAGTTCTTC.

The rearrangement uses TRBV2 and TRBJ2-1; no clear D. The CDR3 is made up of 13 amino acids. V was clipped by 8 bases and J by 0 bases, with 8 bases between them. Germline V gene sequence: CDR1 SNHLY, CDR2 FYNNEI. Here the CDR3 reads CASVPDSYNEQFF. CDR3 coding DNA: TGTGCCAGCGTGCCGGACTCCTACAATGAGCAGTTCTTC. Combining the CDR3 with reference TRBV2 and TRBJ2-1 gives the whole variable domain EPEVTQTPSHQVTQMGQEVILRCVPISNHLYFYWYRQILGQKVEFLVSFYNNEISEKSEIFDDQFSVERPDGSNFTLKIRSTKLEDSAMYFCASVPDSYNEQFFGPGTRLTVL.

This clonotype was counted a few times. The rearrangement uses TRBV7-3 and TRBJ2-3; 9 bases agree with TRBD2. The trim removed 7 bases at V and 4 bases at J, leaving 6 bases unmatched. Germline CDR1 reads SGHTA; CDR2 reads FQGTGA. The CDR3 length is 14 residues. CDR3 sequence reads: CASTLAGPADTQYF. CDR3 nucleotide sequence: TGTGCCAGCACTCTAGCGGGGCCTGCAGATACGCAGTATTTT.

This clonotype has only a few counts. This chain links TRBV11-2 with TRBJ2-7; 7 nucleotides line up with TRBD1. CDR3 length equals 14 residues. Germline V gene data show CDR1 as SGHAT and CDR2 as FQNNGV. The ends lost 5 bases at V and 4 bases at J; junction bases unmatched: 8. The CDR3 here is CASSPRDSIYEQYV. The CDR3 bases are TGTGCCAGCAGCCCACGGGACAGCATTTACGAGCAGTACGTC.

This clonotype was seen only a few times. V is TRBV7-2 and J is TRBJ1-4; 8 bases map to TRBD1. CDR3 length: 14 residues. V was clipped by 5 bases and J by 11 bases; unmatched bases: 10. CDR1 is SGHTA, CDR2 FQGNSA, per germline. The CDR3: CASSPQQGGGKLFF. CDR3 coding DNA: TGTGCCAGCAGCCCACAACAGGGGGGAGGGAAACTGTTTTTT.

This clonotype has a handful of counts. The rearrangement joins TRBV7-2 to TRBJ1-4, with a possible D match to TRBD1 (6 bases). The germline V gene has CDR1 SGHTA and CDR2 FQGNSA. The V end lost 1 base, the J end lost 2 bases, and 14 bases lay between the germline ends. The CDR3 loop spans 17 amino acids. The CDR3 nucleotides are TGTGCCAGCAGCTTAGGAGGGGGAGGAGGGACTAATGAAAAACTGTTTTTT. Amino acid sequence: CASSLGGGGGTNEKLFF.

The chain employs TRBV7-6 and TRBJ1-2; a weak D match, TRBD1 (6 bases). This CDR3 contains 15 residues. Germline assignment: CDR1 SGHVS and CDR2 FNYEAQ. V lost 5 bases, J lost 6 bases, and 19 bases lay in between. The CDR3 nucleotides read TGTGCCAGCAGCCCCCCGGGACACACGGGCCATGGCTACACCTTC. It yields the protein CASSPPGHTGHGYTF. Variable domain in full (rest from reference TRBV7-6 and TRBJ1-2): GAGVSQSPRYKVTKRGQDVALRCDPISGHVSLYWYRQALGQGPEFLTYFNYEAQQDKSGLPNDRFSAERPEGSISTLTIQRTEQRDSAMYRCASSPPGHTGHGYTFGSGTRLTVV.

This clonotype was found a few times. The chain joins TRBV20-1 to TRBJ2-5; either TRBD1 or TRBD2 may fit D (5 bases each). This CDR3 is built from 15 residues. The germline CDR1 and CDR2 sequences are DFQATT and SNEGSKA (reference sequence). V was shortened by 6 bases and J by 2 bases, with 19 bases between the two germline ends. Written as DNA, the CDR3 is TGCAGTGCGCCAATCCCGGGACGGTTACAAGAGACCCAGTACTTC. It specifies CSAPIPGRLQETQYF.

In its sample, this clonotype was seen many times. This rearrangement joins TRBV12-3 or TRBV12-4 to TRBJ1-2; D gene unclear. The CDR3 has 13 residues. V lost 1 base and J 4 bases, leaving 7 bases between the germline ends. In DNA, the CDR3 is TGTGCCAGCAGTTTAGGCAGGCTCTATGGCTACACCTTC. This encodes CASSLGRLYGYTF.

The DNA for the CDR3 is TGTGCCAGCAGTTACTCGAAGAGACAGTACTACGAGCAGTACTTC. It codes for CASSYSKRQYYEQYF. The chain is built from TRBV6-5 and TRBJ2-7; D perhaps matches TRBD1 (5 bases). V gave up 0 bases and J gave up 3 bases, with 12 bases separating them. The CDR3 length is 15 residues. The germline V gene encodes CDR1 MNHEY and CDR2 SVGAGI.

This clonotype was recorded a few times. This chain uses TRBV28 with TRBJ1-4; no clear D. Germline lookup yields CDR1 MDHEN and CDR2 SYDVKM. V lost 2 bases and J lost 8, with 12 bases in between. The CDR3 loop spans 14 amino acids. The CDR3 nucleotides read TGTGCCAGCAGTTTACCCAGGTCTGAGGAAAAACTGTTTTTT. Its translation is CASSLPRSEEKLFF.

This sequence joins TRBV12-3 or TRBV12-4 and TRBJ2-4; 8 bases map to TRBD2. This CDR3 is built from 17 residues. V shed 3 bases, J shed 0 bases, and the junction held 7 bases outside the gene matches. In DNA, the CDR3 is TGTGCCAGCAGTTTCTCGCGGGGGGACCTAGCCAAAAACATTCAGTACTTC. Its translation: CASSFSRGDLAKNIQYF.

This clonotype came up many times. V is TRBV4-1 and J is TRBJ2-2; D might be TRBD1 (6 bases). Trimming pared 2 bases from V and 5 bases from J, leaving 9 bases between. The CDR3 consists of 14 residues. The germline gives CDR1 MGHRA, CDR2 YSYEKL. The CDR3 region is CASSQLQGTGELFF. The DNA of the CDR3 is TGCGCCAGCAGCCAATTACAGGGAACCGGGGAGCTGTTTTTT.

This clonotype has only a few counts. The chain recombines TRBV5-1 with TRBJ1-1; D unresolved. From germline, CDR1 is SGHRS and CDR2 YFSETQ. Trimming shortened V by 0 bases and J by 3 bases, and 12 bases separated the two germline ends. The CDR3 contains 15 residues. The CDR3 protein is CASSLGYLGDTEAFF. The CDR3 DNA reads TGCGCCAGCAGCTTGGGCTATCTCGGGGACACTGAAGCTTTCTTT.